These 27 T cell receptor beta chains were sequenced from one sample in a study of blood T cell repertoires in COVID-19. Assay: immunoSEQ multiplex PCR; the TCRdb copy retains only in-frame clones and omits some. This table has about 83,000 clones, roughly 87% appearing once. Sequencing input: peripheral blood. All receptors come from a woman aged 50 to 60 with active or convalescent COVID-19.

This clone is large in the sample. The rearrangement joins TRBV7-2 to TRBJ2-7, with D unclear. The CDR3 spans 14 residues. V lost 0 bases to trimming and J lost 5 bases, with 11 bases between them. The germline V gene encodes CDR1 SGHTA and CDR2 FQGNSA. As DNA, the CDR3 is TGTGCCAGCAGCTTAGCGGCAGGCGCGAACGAGCAGTACTTC. As protein: CASSLAAGANEQYF.

The gene calls are TRBV27 and TRBJ2-7, with 8 bases aligning to TRBD1. Losses at the gene ends were 0 bases for V and 1 base for J; bases not matched to a gene: 2. From germline, CDR1 is MNHEY and CDR2 SMNVEV (reference sequence). This CDR3 has 15 amino acids. CDR3: CASSLSRGPSYEQYF. The CDR3 DNA reads as TGTGCCAGCAGTTTATCCAGGGGGCCTTCCTACGAGCAGTACTTC.

This chain connects TRBV9 to TRBJ2-3; 9 positions match TRBD1. Germline assignment: CDR1 SGDLS and CDR2 YYNGEE. The trim removed 3 bases at V and 6 bases at J, leaving 8 bases unmatched. CDR3 size: 15 residues. This chain's CDR3 is CASSAGQGSRDTQYF. For the CDR3, the DNA is TGTGCCAGCAGCGCCGGACAGGGGAGCAGGGATACGCAGTATTTT.

The chain carries TRBV29-1 and TRBJ2-7; 12 nucleotides line up with TRBD1. Unmatched junction bases numbered 6, after V lost 5 bases and J lost 7 bases. The length of the CDR3 is 13 residues. Germline V gene lookup returns CDR1 SQVTM and CDR2 ANQGSEA. Here the CDR3 DNA reads TGCAGCGTTATCCGGGACAGGGGGCGTGAGCAGTACTTC. It encodes CSVIRDRGREQYF.

This rearrangement joins TRBV6-2 or TRBV6-3 to TRBJ2-7; weak D call: TRBD1 (5 bases). The CDR3 length is 13 residues. V was pared by 2 bases and J by 4 bases, with 9 bases between. Germline loops: CDR1 MNHEY, CDR2 SVGEGT. The CDR3 loop is CASSYVDSYEQYF. As DNA, the CDR3 is TGTGCCAGCAGTTACGTCGACAGTTACGAGCAGTACTTC.

The chain uses TRBV29-1 and TRBJ2-5; D ambiguous. The CDR3 covers 12 residues. The V and J ends lost 4 bases and 5 bases respectively, with 11 bases between them. Germline values: CDR1 SQVTM, CDR2 ANQGSEA. CDR3 nucleotides: TGCAGCGTTGTAGCAGACCTCGAGACCCAGTACTTC. Translation gives CSVVADLETQYF.

The chain is built from TRBV5-1 and TRBJ1-6; 7 nucleotides match TRBD1. This CDR3 spans 13 amino acids. Germline V gene sequence: CDR1 SGHRS, CDR2 YFSETQ. V trimming: 0 bases; J trimming: 12 bases; junction bases outside the gene matches: 3. The CDR3 reads CASSLGQGIPLHF. The CDR3 coding sequence is TGCGCCAGCAGCTTGGGACAGGGAATACCCCTCCACTTT.

This chain links TRBV5-1 with TRBJ1-3, with 8 nucleotides matching TRBD1. The germline V gene has CDR1 SGHRS and CDR2 YFSETQ. This CDR3 has 16 residues. The ends lost 2 bases at V and 0 bases at J; junction bases unmatched: 4. CDR3 DNA sequence: TGCGCCAGCAGCTTTGGACAGGGTCTCTCTGGAAACACCATATATTTT. Translation gives CASSFGQGLSGNTIYF. The entire variable domain, with the rest obtained from reference TRBV5-1 and TRBJ1-3, is as follows: KAGVTQTPRYLIKTRGQQVTLSCSPISGHRSVSWYQQTPGQGLQFLFEYFSETQRNKGNFPGRFSGRQFSNSRSEMNVSTLELGDSALYLCASSFGQGLSGNTIYFGEGSWLTVV.

The V and J genes are TRBV18 and TRBJ1-1; 10 bases align to TRBD1. J lost 4 bases, V lost 2 bases, and 4 bases had no gene match. Germline V gene data show CDR1 as KGHSH and CDR2 as LQKENI. CDR3 length: 15 amino acids. The CDR3 DNA reads as TGTGCCAGCTCACCAGGGACAGGGGCAGCCACTGAAGCTTTCTTT. As protein: CASSPGTGAATEAFF.

J is TRBJ1-1 and V is TRBV4-2; a weak D match, TRBD1 (6 bases). Trimming removed 3 bases from V and 6 bases from J, with 23 bases in between. The CDR3 has 17 amino acids. CDR1 is LGHNA, CDR2 YNFKEQ, per germline. The CDR3 nucleotides are TGTGCCAGCAGCCAGCCACAGGGAAACCTTTTAGGAGCTGAAGCTTTCTTT. Its protein product is CASSQPQGNLLGAEAFF.

This rearrangement joins TRBV5-1 to TRBJ2-7; D may be TRBD1 (6 bases). CDR3 length: 14 amino acids. Trimming shortened V by 3 bases and J by 7 bases, and 17 bases separated the two germline ends. Germline CDR1 SGHRS, CDR2 YFSETQ. This CDR3 is CASSSGTMGGEQYF. DNA for the CDR3: TGCGCCAGCAGCTCCGGGACAATGGGCGGGGAGCAGTACTTC.

The chain recombines TRBV11-2 with TRBJ1-2; D gene unclear. Germline V lookup: CDR1 SGHAT, CDR2 FQNNGV. Trimming left V 0 bases short and J 5 bases short, with 13 bases between. The CDR3 consists of 15 residues. CDR3 coding DNA: TGTGCCAGCAGCTTAGAGTTCTCCCCGGGGTATGGCTACACCTTC. It codes for CASSLEFSPGYGYTF.

The chain carries TRBV9 and TRBJ2-2; 9 bases map to TRBD1. The CDR3 loop spans 15 amino acids. V gave up 4 bases and J gave up 7 bases; unmatched junction bases: 8. The germline CDR1 and CDR2 sequences are SGDLS and YYNGEE. The CDR3: CASSSRTGAGGELFF. The DNA for the CDR3 is TGTGCCAGCAGCTCCAGGACAGGGGCGGGCGGGGAGCTGTTTTTT.

The CDR3 DNA is TGTGCCTGGAGTGTACTAGCGGGGGCCCAAGAGACCCAGTACTTC. It yields the protein CAWSVLAGAQETQYF. The chain uses TRBV30 and TRBJ2-5; 11 nucleotides agree with TRBD2. This CDR3 region has 15 residues. V lost 0 bases and J lost 1; bases outside the gene matches: 1. Germline CDR1 and CDR2: GTSNPN and SVGIG (reference sequence).

This clone was observed a few times. V gene TRBV10-3 combines with J gene TRBJ2-2; TRBD1 aligns across 9 bases. There are 16 residues in the CDR3. In germline, CDR1 is ENHRY, CDR2 SYGVKD. V gave up 3 bases and J gave up 4 bases; unmatched junction bases: 6. CDR3 protein: CAISDNRGRTTGELFF. The CDR3 DNA reads TGTGCCATCAGTGACAACAGGGGGCGCACCACCGGGGAGCTGTTTTTT.

The rearrangement joins TRBV12-5 to TRBJ1-2; the D is unclear. Germline lookup yields CDR1 LGHNT and CDR2 FRNRAP. This CDR3 is built from 12 residues. The V end was cut by 2 bases, the J end by 6 bases, with 7 bases between. The CDR3 reads CASGLSANGYTF. The CDR3 DNA is TGTGCTAGTGGTTTGAGCGCAAATGGCTACACCTTC.

The chain recombines TRBV2 with TRBJ2-5; TRBD1 matches 10 bases. The CDR3 has 15 amino acids. Germline values: CDR1 SNHLY, CDR2 FYNNEI. The V and J ends lost 6 bases and 5 bases, in that order; junction bases with no gene match: 9. The DNA of the CDR3 is TGTGCCAGCAGCCGGGACAGGGGAAAACCGGAGACCCAGTACTTC. The encoded protein is CASSRDRGKPETQYF. The variable domain in full, completed from reference TRBV2 and TRBJ2-5, reads EPEVTQTPSHQVTQMGQEVILRCVPISNHLYFYWYRQILGQKVEFLVSFYNNEISEKSEIFDDQFSVERPDGSNFTLKIRSTKLEDSAMYFCASSRDRGKPETQYFGPGTRLLVL.

The chain carries TRBV20-1 and TRBJ1-2; 9 bases are shared with TRBD1. J was trimmed by 11 bases and V by 5 bases; bases with no gene match: 3. This CDR3 is built from 10 residues. Germline V gives CDR1 DFQATT, CDR2 SNEGSKA (reference sequence). DNA of the CDR3: TGCAGTGCTGGGACAGGGCGGTACACCTTC. Its translation: CSAGTGRYTF.

The V gene is TRBV4-2, the J gene TRBJ2-7; D uncertain. Trimming left V 1 base short and J 4 bases short, with 8 bases between. The CDR3 extends over 13 amino acids. CDR1 LGHNA and CDR2 YNFKEQ come from the germline V gene. In DNA form, the CDR3 reads TGTGCCAGCAGCCAAGGGGCCACTTACGAGCAGTACTTC. Residues: CASSQGATYEQYF.

This clone has only a few counts. This chain connects TRBV6-2 or TRBV6-3 to TRBJ1-5, with D perhaps TRBD1 (6 bases). Per germline, CDR1 MNHEY and CDR2 SVGEGT. The V end lost 6 bases, the J end lost 0 bases, and 15 bases lay between the germline ends. The CDR3 is 16 amino acids. CDR3 region: CASSQQTGSSNQPQHF. The DNA of the CDR3 is TGTGCCAGCAGCCAACAGACAGGTTCTAGCAATCAGCCCCAGCATTTT.

J is TRBJ2-7 and V is TRBV7-2, with 7 bases lining up with TRBD2. Germline V gene lookup returns CDR1 SGHTA and CDR2 FQGNSA. CDR3 length: 14 residues. V lost 2 bases to trimming and J lost 2 bases; unmatched junction nucleotides: 3. CDR3 bases: TGTGCCAGCAGCTTATTCGGGGGGACCTACGAGCAGTACTTC. Translation: CASSLFGGTYEQYF.

This chain links TRBV6-2 or TRBV6-3 with TRBJ1-5, with D perhaps TRBD1 (5 bases). The germline V and J ends were trimmed by 2 bases and 7 bases, with 15 bases remaining between them. Germline lookup yields CDR1 MNHEY and CDR2 SVGEGT. The CDR3 runs 15 residues. The CDR3 sequence is CASSYSGRVGQPQHF. CDR3 in DNA: TGTGCCAGCAGTTACAGTGGCAGGGTGGGCCAGCCCCAGCATTTT.

The V gene is TRBV7-3, the J gene TRBJ2-7; TRBD1 agrees at 7 bases. The CDR3 loop spans 16 amino acids. Germline V gene lookup returns CDR1 SGHTA and CDR2 FQGTGA. V trimming: 5 bases; J trimming: 3 bases; junction bases outside the gene matches: 13. The CDR3 reads CASSPTPTGIYYEQYF. The CDR3, as DNA: TGTGCCAGCAGCCCTACTCCGACAGGGATCTACTACGAGCAGTACTTC.

This chain links TRBV28 with TRBJ2-7; the D gene is possibly TRBD1 (5 bases). The CDR3 covers 14 residues. The germline V gene encodes CDR1 MDHEN and CDR2 SYDVKM. V gave up 1 base and J gave up 1 base, with 8 bases separating them. DNA of the CDR3: TGTGCCAGCAGTTTATCAGGGCCTTCCTACGAGCAGTACTTC. Its protein product is CASSLSGPSYEQYF.

The gene calls are TRBV4-1 and TRBJ1-1; TRBD1 might be the D (6 bases). Trimming took 3 bases from V and 0 from J, leaving 11 bases between them. The CDR3 runs 15 residues. The V gene's germline CDR1 is MGHRA and CDR2 YSYEKL. CDR3: CASSHPQGMNTEAFF. CDR3 sequence (DNA): TGCGCCAGCAGCCACCCACAGGGAATGAACACTGAAGCTTTCTTT.

The DNA of the CDR3 is TGTGCCAGCAGCCAGGGAGGGGCCGTGGATACGCAGTATTTT. It specifies CASSQGGAVDTQYF. J is TRBJ2-3 and V is TRBV3-1 (or the pseudogene TRBV3-2); 7 bases align to TRBD2. The CDR3 has 14 amino acids. Germline V gives CDR1 LGHDT, CDR2 YNNKEL (reference sequence). V lost 3 bases to trimming and J lost 6 bases; unmatched junction nucleotides: 6.

This chain's CDR3 is CASSFQGAGETQYF. The DNA for the CDR3 is TGTGCCAGCAGCTTTCAGGGGGCAGGGGAGACCCAGTACTTC. The chain has TRBV7-3 and TRBJ2-5, with TRBD1 matching over 8 bases. V dropped 3 bases and J dropped 5; count of bases not matched to a gene: 5. This CDR3 contains 14 residues. CDR1 and CDR2 (germline): SGHTA, FQGTGA.